This section outlines one T cell receptor (beta chain) sequence together with its context. Its cognate antigen is unknown. Described time point: baseline pretreatment blood. Treatment in this sample: 15 Gy SBRT to primary tumor, nephrectomy 4 weeks later. Serial blood draws occurred at baseline and 2 and 4 weeks post-SBRT. The ends were cut back, 4 bases at V and 10 bases at J, with 20 bases in the middle. The CDR3 length is 15 residues. Germline V CDR1 and CDR2: WSHSY, SAAADI. These data are taken from a study of radiation and T cells in renal cell carcinoma. Study observations and caveats: Baseline intratumoral clonotype presence is unknown without pretreatment biopsies. Top tumor clonotypes rose in blood 2 weeks post-radiation, then contracted.

Generated by immunoSEQ multiplex PCR, the TCRdb table keeps only in-frame clones and is missing some. The sample holds about 130,000 clones, about 88% seen once. The receptor's source is a woman aged 50 to 60 with renal cell carcinoma. The chain has TRBV10-2 and TRBJ2-1; a possible D gene is TRBD2 (6 bases). Sequences were derived from blood, sampled from a patient whose treatment included radiotherapy and nephrectomy. Written as DNA, the CDR3 is TGCGCCAGCAGTGGAGGGACTCCCAATACAAGGGAGCAGTTCTTC. Translated: CASSGGTPNTREQFF.